Listed here is a single T cell receptor beta chain. Within the sample, other DNA sequences also encode this same CDR3. The CDR3 sequence is 14 residues long. Germline assignment: CDR1 SGHKS and CDR2 YYEKEE (reference sequence). The germline V and J ends were trimmed by 0 bases and 7 bases, with 10 bases remaining between them. The table came from immunoSEQ multiplex PCR; TCRdb's copy has only in-frame clones and leaves some out. The data contain around 200,000 clones, approximately 81% of them singletons. The sample originates from a study of blood T cell repertoires in COVID-19. Study-wide context: The United States, Italy and Spain provided the acute and convalescent COVID-19 samples.

This receptor was identified in a woman aged 80 or over with acute or convalescent COVID-19. Material: peripheral blood. The V gene is TRBV5-5, the J gene TRBJ2-2; a weak D match, TRBD1 (6 bases). Written as DNA, the CDR3 is TGTGCCAGCAGCTTGGATACAGGGTACGGGGAGCTGTTTTTT. This sequence encodes CASSLDTGYGELFF. Based on the CDR3 plus reference TRBV5-5 and TRBJ2-2, the full variable domain is DAGVTQSPTHLIKTRGQQVTLRCSPISGHKSVSWYQQVLGQGPQFIFQYYEKEERGRGNFPDRFSARQFPNYSSELNVNALLLGDSALYLCASSLDTGYGELFFGEGSRLTVL.